The 19 T cell receptor beta chains listed next were all sequenced from one sample in a study of cytomegalovirus exposure and HLA in healthy donors. PCR primers comprised 60 Vbeta and 13 Jbeta primers. Here immunoSEQ multiplex PCR was the method, and the copy in TCRdb shows in-frame clones only, minus some. The sample lists 150,000 or so clones, around 80% seen once, with about 13% in the top ten. Sample: PBMCs. The receptors were gathered from a man aged 35 to 55 in good health and CMV-seropositive.

The chain combines TRBV30 with TRBJ2-1, with 7 nucleotides matching TRBD2. Germline loops: CDR1 GTSNPN, CDR2 SVGIG (reference sequence). This CDR3 has 15 residues. The trim removed 5 bases at V and 0 bases at J, leaving 7 bases unmatched. DNA for the CDR3: TGTGCCTGGGGGGAGGGTTGGGGCTCCTACAATGAGCAGTTCTTC. Translated: CAWGEGWGSYNEQFF.

The gene calls are TRBV7-2 and TRBJ1-5; D remains unclear. The V gene's germline CDR1 is SGHTA and CDR2 FQGNSA. This CDR3 has 13 amino acids. V dropped 3 bases and J dropped 6 bases, with 9 bases sitting between them. CDR3 in DNA: TGTGCCAGCAGCTTCGGGGTGAGTCAGCCCCAGCATTTT. Its protein is CASSFGVSQPQHF.

The genes are TRBV6-5 and TRBJ1-3; D gene unclear. The V and J ends lost 0 bases and 4 bases respectively, with 10 bases between them. CDR1 is MNHEY, CDR2 SVGAGI, per germline. The CDR3 runs 15 residues. CDR3 bases: TGTGCCAGCAGTTACTCGAATACAGCCGGAAACACCATATATTTT. Protein sequence: CASSYSNTAGNTIYF.

V is TRBV6-4 and J is TRBJ2-1; 9 bases are a match to TRBD2. V shed 3 bases and J 6 bases; nucleotides not matched to a gene: 6. The CDR3 totals 15 residues. CDR1 is MRHNA and CDR2 is SNTAGT in the germline V gene. This CDR3 is CASSEVAGATNEQFF. The CDR3 DNA is TGTGCCAGCAGTGAAGTAGCGGGAGCCACCAATGAGCAGTTCTTC.

The V call is TRBV11-1, the J call TRBJ2-2; D unclear. Trimming took off 1 base at V and 5 bases at J, with 8 bases between the two ends. Per germline, CDR1 SGHAT and CDR2 FQDESV (reference sequence). The CDR3 spans 14 residues. The CDR3 is CASSLGLVTGELFF. CDR3 coding DNA: TGTGCCAGCAGCTTAGGGCTAGTAACCGGGGAGCTGTTTTTT.

The chain couples TRBV4-3 to TRBJ2-1; 8 bases map to TRBD2. CDR1 LGHNA and CDR2 YSLEER come from the germline V gene. J was trimmed by 5 bases and V by 4 bases; bases with no gene match: 10. CDR3 length equals 16 residues. CDR3 residues: CASSRVGGRPDNEQFF. The CDR3, as DNA: TGCGCCAGCAGCCGCGTCGGCGGGAGGCCTGACAATGAGCAGTTCTTC.

V usage is TRBV2 and J usage is TRBJ2-7; possible D gene TRBD1, 5 bases. CDR3 length equals 12 residues. V lost 5 bases, J lost 3 bases, and 8 bases lay in between. CDR1 and CDR2 from the germline V gene are SNHLY and FYNNEI. CDR3 protein: CASSPGFYEQYF. The CDR3 DNA reads TGTGCCAGCAGTCCAGGGTTCTACGAGCAGTACTTC.

This sequence joins TRBV7-9 and TRBJ1-1, with 9 bases matching TRBD1. V lost 2 bases, J lost 0 bases, and 7 bases stayed unmatched. This CDR3 region has 17 residues. Germline lookup yields CDR1 SEHNR and CDR2 FQNEAQ (reference sequence). CDR3 nucleotide sequence: TGTGCCAGCAGCTTATTTGACAGGGGGTGGTTGAACACTGAAGCTTTCTTT. It codes for CASSLFDRGWLNTEAFF.

The genes are TRBV6-1 and TRBJ2-7; TRBD2 matches 8 bases. CDR1 is MNHNS and CDR2 is SASEGT in the germline V gene. With 7 bases clipped from V and 4 bases from J, the junction kept 9 bases outside the gene matches. The CDR3 runs to 14 residues. The CDR3 region has the DNA TGTGCCAGCACCTCGGCGGGGGGCGAATACGAGCAGTACTTC. Residues: CASTSAGGEYEQYF.

V and J are TRBV5-1 and TRBJ2-5; the match to TRBD2 covers 11 bases. The trim removed 0 bases at V and 1 base at J, leaving 2 bases unmatched. The germline CDR1 and CDR2 sequences are SGHRS and YFSETQ. CDR3 size: 16 residues. The CDR3 here is CASSLGGLAVQETQYF. The CDR3 DNA reads as TGCGCCAGCAGCTTGGGGGGACTAGCGGTCCAAGAGACCCAGTACTTC.

V and J are TRBV27 and TRBJ1-5; D remains ambiguous. The CDR3 extends over 15 amino acids. V dropped 3 bases and J dropped 0 bases, with 9 bases sitting between them. Germline V CDR1 and CDR2: MNHEY, SMNVEV (reference sequence). As DNA, the CDR3 is TGTGCCAGCAGTTTCACCAGGTATAGCAATCAGCCCCAGCATTTT. This sequence encodes CASSFTRYSNQPQHF.

The CDR3 here is CAISPSDKNEQFF. The CDR3 DNA is TGTGCCATCAGCCCCTCTGACAAAAATGAGCAGTTCTTC. The chain carries TRBV10-3 and TRBJ2-1, with D unresolved. The CDR3 extends over 13 amino acids. Germline values: CDR1 ENHRY, CDR2 SYGVKD. Trimming left V 6 bases short and J 7 bases short, with 13 bases between.

This chain joins TRBV19 and TRBJ1-5; possible D gene TRBD1, 6 bases. Trimming cost V 3 bases and J 5 bases, with 11 bases left between them. Germline lookup yields CDR1 LNHDA and CDR2 SQIVND (reference sequence). This CDR3 region has 14 residues. This chain's CDR3 is CASSIRGADQPQHF. The CDR3 DNA reads as TGTGCCAGTAGTATCCGGGGGGCCGATCAGCCCCAGCATTTT.

The gene calls are TRBV11-2 and TRBJ2-7; D may be TRBD1 (6 bases). V was pared by 2 bases and J by 3 bases, with 20 bases between. The V gene's germline CDR1 is SGHAT and CDR2 FQNNGV. The CDR3 totals 17 residues. The CDR3 loop reads CASSLPPSPPGDYEQYF. In nucleotides, the CDR3 is TGTGCCAGCAGCTTACCCCCCTCCCCGCCAGGGGACTACGAGCAGTACTTC.

This clone was observed a handful of times. The chain carries TRBV7-2 and TRBJ2-7, with 8 bases aligning to TRBD1. The CDR3 has 18 residues. CDR1 and CDR2 (germline): SGHTA, FQGNSA. V lost 3 bases, J lost 1 base, and 14 bases stayed unmatched. This chain's CDR3 is CASSLAGGRRTFSYEQYF. The CDR3 DNA follows: TGTGCCAGCAGCTTGGCAGGGGGCCGTCGCACCTTTTCCTACGAGCAGTACTTC.

V is TRBV19 and J is TRBJ2-3, with TRBD1 matching over 8 bases. The CDR3 has 18 amino acids. Germline V CDR1 and CDR2: LNHDA, SQIVND (reference sequence). After removal of 5 bases from V and 2 bases from J, the junction contained 15 bases not matched to a gene. CDR3 sequence: CASSRSLPWGQATDTQYF. In DNA form, the CDR3 reads TGTGCCAGTAGTCGTAGCCTACCGTGGGGACAGGCCACAGATACGCAGTATTTT.

The chain links TRBV7-2 to TRBJ1-1; 7 bases line up with TRBD1. Trimming took 5 bases from V and 5 from J; bases not matched to a gene: 5. From germline, CDR1 is SGHTA and CDR2 FQGNSA. The CDR3 loop spans 13 amino acids. The CDR3 reads CASSPQQGTEAFF. CDR3 sequence (DNA): TGTGCCAGCAGCCCCCAACAGGGGACTGAAGCTTTCTTT.

The chain joins TRBV29-1 to TRBJ2-5; 11 bases map to TRBD1. The J segment lost 5 bases and the V segment lost 5 bases, leaving 7 bases of the junction unmatched. From germline, CDR1 is SQVTM and CDR2 ANQGSEA. The CDR3 sequence is 14 residues long. CDR3 in amino acids: CSVYRTGGSETQYF. The CDR3, as DNA: TGCAGCGTTTATCGGACAGGGGGCTCGGAGACCCAGTACTTC.

This clone was recorded a few times. The chain is built from TRBV5-1 and TRBJ2-2; the D is unclear. CDR3 length: 15 residues. The V end lost 2 bases, the J end lost 8 bases, and 16 bases lay between the germline ends. Germline CDR1 is SGHRS and CDR2 is YFSETQ. In DNA, the CDR3 is TGCGCCAGCAGCTTATTTGCAGGAAATTTGGGGGAGCTGTTTTTT. Amino acids: CASSLFAGNLGELFF.